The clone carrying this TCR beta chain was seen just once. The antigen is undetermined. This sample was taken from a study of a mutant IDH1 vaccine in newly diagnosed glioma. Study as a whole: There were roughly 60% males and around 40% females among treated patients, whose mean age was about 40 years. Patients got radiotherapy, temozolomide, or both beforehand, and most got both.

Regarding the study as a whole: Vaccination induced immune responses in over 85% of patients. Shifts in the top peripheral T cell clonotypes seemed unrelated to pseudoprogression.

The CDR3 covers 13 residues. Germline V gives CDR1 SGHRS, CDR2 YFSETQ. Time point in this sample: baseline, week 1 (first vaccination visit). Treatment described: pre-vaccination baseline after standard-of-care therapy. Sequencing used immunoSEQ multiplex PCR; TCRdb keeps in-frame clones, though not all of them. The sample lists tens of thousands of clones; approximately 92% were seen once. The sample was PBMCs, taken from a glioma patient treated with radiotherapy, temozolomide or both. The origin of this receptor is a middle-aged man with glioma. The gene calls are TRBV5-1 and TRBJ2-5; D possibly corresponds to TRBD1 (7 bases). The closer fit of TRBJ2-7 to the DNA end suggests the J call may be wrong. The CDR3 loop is CASSLNRGLEQYF. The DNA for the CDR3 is TGCGCCAGCAGCTTGAACAGGGGACTCGAGCAGTACTTC.